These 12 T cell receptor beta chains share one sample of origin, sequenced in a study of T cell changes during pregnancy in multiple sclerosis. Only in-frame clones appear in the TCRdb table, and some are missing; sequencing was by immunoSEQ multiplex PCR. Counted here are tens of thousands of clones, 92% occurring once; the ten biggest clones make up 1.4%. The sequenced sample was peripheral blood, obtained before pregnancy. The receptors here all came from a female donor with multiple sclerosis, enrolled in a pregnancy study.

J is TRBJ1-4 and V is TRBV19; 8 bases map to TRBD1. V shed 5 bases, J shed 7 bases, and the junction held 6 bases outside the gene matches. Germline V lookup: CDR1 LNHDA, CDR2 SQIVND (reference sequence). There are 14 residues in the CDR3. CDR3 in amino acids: CASSYGTGVEKLFF. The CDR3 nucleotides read TGTGCCAGTAGTTACGGGACAGGAGTTGAAAAACTGTTTTTT.

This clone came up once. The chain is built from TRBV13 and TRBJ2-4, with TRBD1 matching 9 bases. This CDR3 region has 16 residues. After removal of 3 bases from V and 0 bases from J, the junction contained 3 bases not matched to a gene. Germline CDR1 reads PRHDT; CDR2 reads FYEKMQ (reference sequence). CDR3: CASSFGTGLAKNIQYF. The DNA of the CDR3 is TGTGCCAGCAGCTTCGGGACAGGGTTAGCCAAAAACATTCAGTACTTC.

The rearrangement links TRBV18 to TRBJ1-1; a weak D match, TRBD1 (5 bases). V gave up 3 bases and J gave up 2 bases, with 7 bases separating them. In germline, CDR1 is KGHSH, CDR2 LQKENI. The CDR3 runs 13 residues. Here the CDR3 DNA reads TGTGCCAGCTCACCGGACATTAACACTGAAGCTTTCTTT. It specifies CASSPDINTEAFF. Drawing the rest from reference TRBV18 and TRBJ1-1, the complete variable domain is NAGVMQNPRHLVRRRGQEARLRCSPMKGHSHVYWYRQLPEEGLKFMVYLQKENIIDESGMPKERFSAEFPKEGPSILRIQQVVRGDSAAYFCASSPDINTEAFFGQGTRLTVV.

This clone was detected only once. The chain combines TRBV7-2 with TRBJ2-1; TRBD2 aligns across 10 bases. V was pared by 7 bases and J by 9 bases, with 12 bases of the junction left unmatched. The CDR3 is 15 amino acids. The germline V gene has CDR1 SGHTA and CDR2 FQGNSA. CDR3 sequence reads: CASTPRSGGAREQFF. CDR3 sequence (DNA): TGTGCCAGCACTCCGCGGAGCGGGGGGGCCCGTGAGCAGTTCTTC.

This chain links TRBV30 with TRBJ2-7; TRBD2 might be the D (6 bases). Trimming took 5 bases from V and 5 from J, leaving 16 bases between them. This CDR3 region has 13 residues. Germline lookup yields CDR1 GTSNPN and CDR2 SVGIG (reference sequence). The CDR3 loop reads CAWAGPTGDEQYF. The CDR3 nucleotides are TGTGCCTGGGCGGGACCCACTGGGGACGAGCAGTACTTC.

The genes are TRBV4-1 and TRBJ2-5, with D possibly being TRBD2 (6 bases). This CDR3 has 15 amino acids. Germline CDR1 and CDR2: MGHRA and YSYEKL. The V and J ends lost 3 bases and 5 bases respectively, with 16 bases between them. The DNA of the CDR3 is TGCGCCAGCAGCCACGGAGGAGGGGTCATCGAGACCCAGTACTTC. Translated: CASSHGGGVIETQYF.

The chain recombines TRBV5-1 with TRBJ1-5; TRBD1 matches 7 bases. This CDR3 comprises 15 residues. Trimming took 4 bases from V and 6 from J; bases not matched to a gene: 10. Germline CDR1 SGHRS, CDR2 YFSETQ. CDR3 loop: CASSPGTVVGQPQHF. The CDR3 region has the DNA TGCGCCAGCAGCCCAGGGACAGTAGTGGGTCAGCCCCAGCATTTT.

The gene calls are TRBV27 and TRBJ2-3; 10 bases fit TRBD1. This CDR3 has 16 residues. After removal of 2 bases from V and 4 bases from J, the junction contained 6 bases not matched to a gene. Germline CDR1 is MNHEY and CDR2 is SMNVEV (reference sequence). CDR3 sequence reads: CASSLIATGGADTQYF. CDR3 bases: TGTGCCAGCAGTTTAATCGCGACAGGGGGCGCAGATACGCAGTATTTT.

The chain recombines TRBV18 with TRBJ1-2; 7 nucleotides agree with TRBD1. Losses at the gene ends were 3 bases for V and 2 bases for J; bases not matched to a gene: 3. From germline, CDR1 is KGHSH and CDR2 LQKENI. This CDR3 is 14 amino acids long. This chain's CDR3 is CASSPPGGNYGYTF. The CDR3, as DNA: TGTGCCAGCTCACCCCCAGGGGGGAACTATGGCTACACCTTC.

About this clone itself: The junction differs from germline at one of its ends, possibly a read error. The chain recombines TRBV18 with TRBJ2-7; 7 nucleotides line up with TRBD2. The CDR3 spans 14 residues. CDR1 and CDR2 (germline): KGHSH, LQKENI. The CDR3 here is CASSPILRSGELAF. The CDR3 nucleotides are TGTGCCAGCTCACCAATACTCCGAAGCGGGGAACTGGCTTTC.

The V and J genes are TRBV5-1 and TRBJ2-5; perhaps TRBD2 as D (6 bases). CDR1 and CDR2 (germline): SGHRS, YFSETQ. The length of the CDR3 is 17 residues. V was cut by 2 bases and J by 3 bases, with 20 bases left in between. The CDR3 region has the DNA TGCGCCAGCAGCTTTACAGACAGTTGGAGGGCAAAAGAGACCCAGTACTTC. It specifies CASSFTDSWRAKETQYF.

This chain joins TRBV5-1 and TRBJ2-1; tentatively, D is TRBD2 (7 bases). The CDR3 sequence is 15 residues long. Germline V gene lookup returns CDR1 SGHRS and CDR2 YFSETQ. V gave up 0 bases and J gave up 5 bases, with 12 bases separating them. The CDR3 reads CASSLEGGGNNEQFF. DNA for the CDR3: TGCGCCAGCAGCTTGGAGGGGGGGGGCAACAATGAGCAGTTCTTC.